Shown below are 26 T cell receptor beta chains from a single sample sequenced in a study of T cell responses to AZD1222 COVID-19 vaccine. Some clones are missing from TCRdb's copy, which holds only in-frame ones; the method was immunoSEQ multiplex PCR. Among about 120,000 clones, 70% to 90% were seen once, and the ten largest hold over 8%. This specimen consisted of peripheral blood, obtained on day 0 of AZD1222 vaccination. These receptors all stem from an adult in good health.

This chain joins TRBV9 and TRBJ2-1; 11 bases fit TRBD2. Germline assignment: CDR1 SGDLS and CDR2 YYNGEE. V lost 3 bases to trimming and J lost 4 bases; unmatched junction nucleotides: 6. The CDR3 totals 16 residues. The CDR3 DNA reads as TGTGCCAGCAGCGCCGGGACTAGCGGTGTTTACAATGAGCAGTTCTTC. Translating gives CASSAGTSGVYNEQFF.

V and J are TRBV28 and TRBJ1-5; TRBD1 matches 7 bases. Germline V gives CDR1 MDHEN, CDR2 SYDVKM. Trimming removed 11 bases from V and 0 bases from J; junction bases left unmatched: 7. CDR3 length: 14 residues. The CDR3 loop reads CACGTANSNQPQHF. CDR3 nucleotide sequence: TGTGCCTGTGGGACAGCTAATAGCAATCAGCCCCAGCATTTT.

Concerning this clone: The identical CDR3 is also encoded by other nucleotide sequences in the sample. J is TRBJ2-7 and V is TRBV7-9; no clear D gene. The V gene lost 1 base and the J gene lost 4 bases, with 5 bases spanning the gap. The CDR3 extends over 12 amino acids. The germline CDR1 and CDR2 sequences are SEHNR and FQNEAQ (reference sequence). CDR3 DNA: TGTGCCAGCAGCTTAGTCGGGTACGAGCAGTACTTC. Its protein product is CASSLVGYEQYF.

The genes are TRBV30 and TRBJ1-2; perhaps TRBD1 as D (5 bases). The CDR3 sequence is 13 residues long. V was trimmed by 2 bases and J by 3 bases, leaving 10 bases between them. Per germline, CDR1 GTSNPN and CDR2 SVGIG (reference sequence). CDR3 loop: CAWSPGEDYGYTF. The DNA for the CDR3 is TGTGCCTGGAGTCCGGGGGAGGACTATGGCTACACCTTC.

A few counts support this clone. The gene calls are TRBV27 and TRBJ2-3, with 8 positions matching TRBD1. Germline values: CDR1 MNHEY, CDR2 SMNVEV (reference sequence). This CDR3 contains 16 residues. V lost 2 bases and J lost 2; bases outside the gene matches: 6. CDR3 nucleotide sequence: TGTGCCAGCAGTTTAGGACAGGGTGGGGCCACAGATACGCAGTATTTT. Protein product: CASSLGQGGATDTQYF.

This clone was seen once. This chain uses TRBV5-1 with TRBJ2-2; D possibly uses TRBD1 or TRBD2 (5 bases each). There are 15 residues in the CDR3. CDR1 and CDR2 (germline): SGHRS, YFSETQ. Trimming removed 4 bases from V and 0 bases from J, with 10 bases in between. CDR3 sequence reads: CASSPGPPNTGELFF. Here the CDR3 DNA reads TGCGCCAGCAGCCCGGGGCCTCCGAACACCGGGGAGCTGTTTTTT.

This CDR3 is CASSPPPPDTQYF. DNA for the CDR3: TGTGCCAGCAGCCCACCCCCCCCAGATACGCAGTATTTT. The rearrangement links TRBV7-2 to TRBJ2-3; D gene uncertain. Germline V gene lookup returns CDR1 SGHTA and CDR2 FQGNSA. V was pared by 5 bases and J by 4 bases, with 10 bases between. The CDR3 is 13 residues long.

In its sample, this clone was seen a few times. The chain couples TRBV30 to TRBJ1-5; 10 nucleotides match TRBD1. Trimming removed 0 bases from V and 5 bases from J; junction bases left unmatched: 4. CDR1 is GTSNPN and CDR2 is SVGIG in the germline V gene (reference sequence). The CDR3 spans 15 residues. CDR3 nucleotide sequence: TGTGCCTGGAGTGTACCGGGACAGGGGTATCAGCCCCAGCATTTT. Protein product: CAWSVPGQGYQPQHF.

The chain links TRBV7-2 to TRBJ2-2; the match to TRBD1 covers 7 bases. Germline V gives CDR1 SGHTA, CDR2 FQGNSA. V gave up 2 bases and J gave up 0 bases; unmatched junction bases: 0. The CDR3 has 15 residues. The CDR3 loop reads CASSLQGANTGELFF. Written as DNA, the CDR3 is TGTGCCAGCAGCTTACAGGGGGCGAACACCGGGGAGCTGTTTTTT. Looking up the rest from reference TRBV7-2 and TRBJ2-2 gives the full variable domain: GAGVSQSPSNKVTEKGKDVELRCDPISGHTALYWYRQSLGQGLEFLIYFQGNSAPDKSGLPSDRFSAERTGGSVSTLTIQRTQQEDSAVYLCASSLQGANTGELFFGEGSRLTVL.

CDR3 region: CASSQDLSVRAGELFF. Here the CDR3 DNA reads TGCGCCAGCAGCCAAGATCTGAGCGTAAGGGCCGGGGAGCTGTTTTTT. This rearrangement joins TRBV4-1 to TRBJ2-2; D not certain. The CDR3 length is 16 residues. Looked up from germline, CDR1 is MGHRA and CDR2 is YSYEKL. The V end lost 0 bases, the J end lost 6 bases, and 14 bases lay between the germline ends.

The chain links TRBV5-8 to TRBJ1-1; possibly TRBD1 for D (6 bases). From germline, CDR1 is SGHTS and CDR2 YDEGEE. V was clipped by 1 base and J by 10 bases, with 8 bases between them. The CDR3 is 11 amino acids. CDR3 sequence (DNA): TGTGCCAGCAGCTTGATCAGGGGAGCTTTCTTT. Encoded protein: CASSLIRGAFF.

This chain links TRBV7-2 with TRBJ1-1, with TRBD1 matching over 7 bases. There are 15 residues in the CDR3. The germline gives CDR1 SGHTA, CDR2 FQGNSA. V lost 1 base to trimming and J lost 9 bases; unmatched junction nucleotides: 11. CDR3 nucleotides: TGTGCCAGCAGCTTAGAGAGGGCAGGGGGACAAAAAGCTTTCTTT. Translating it yields CASSLERAGGQKAFF.

J is TRBJ1-6 and V is TRBV2; D is perhaps TRBD1 (6 bases). Germline V lookup: CDR1 SNHLY, CDR2 FYNNEI. V gave up 8 bases and J gave up 3 bases, with 11 bases separating them. The CDR3 covers 14 residues. CDR3 amino acids: CASRRDNYNSPLHF. The CDR3 region has the DNA TGTGCCAGCCGACGGGACAACTATAATTCACCCCTCCACTTT.

J is TRBJ1-1 and V is TRBV12-3 or TRBV12-4; D is possibly TRBD1 (5 bases). The CDR3 runs 11 residues. V gave up 11 bases and J gave up 4 bases, with 11 bases separating them. CDR3 DNA: TGTGCCGGGGGAGGGCCCACTGAAGCTTTCTTT. Protein: CAGGGPTEAFF.

A single count supports this clone. The V call is TRBV7-2, the J call TRBJ1-5, with D unclear. This CDR3 is 13 amino acids long. Germline V gene sequence: CDR1 SGHTA, CDR2 FQGNSA. V was trimmed by 3 bases and J by 7 bases, leaving 10 bases between them. The CDR3 loop is CASSFSGWQPQHF. Here the CDR3 DNA reads TGTGCCAGCAGCTTCTCCGGGTGGCAGCCCCAGCATTTT.

This rearrangement joins TRBV7-3 to TRBJ1-1, with 7 bases that match TRBD1. This CDR3 has 14 residues. V lost 5 bases and J lost 1; bases outside the gene matches: 4. Germline lookup yields CDR1 SGHTA and CDR2 FQGTGA. The CDR3 protein is CASSLGQANTEAFF. DNA of the CDR3: TGTGCCAGCAGCCTAGGACAGGCGAACACTGAAGCTTTCTTT.

The table lists this clone with a count of one. The rearrangement uses TRBV27 and TRBJ1-5; D gene uncertain. Deletions cut 2 bases from V and 6 bases from J, with 11 bases between. This CDR3 spans 14 amino acids. Per the germline V gene, CDR1 is MNHEY and CDR2 is SMNVEV (reference sequence). The CDR3 nucleotides are TGTGCCAGCAGTTTACGGAGAAGCTCTCAGCCCCAGCATTTT. This codes for CASSLRRSSQPQHF.

The J gene is TRBJ2-7, the V gene TRBV2; TRBD2 agrees at 14 bases. V lost 7 bases to trimming and J lost 6 bases; unmatched junction nucleotides: 5. This CDR3 contains 14 residues. Germline-derived CDR1 and CDR2 are SNHLY and FYNNEI. For the CDR3, the DNA is TGTGCCAGCACCGGACTAGCGGGGGGAGGCGAGCAGTACTTC. Protein product: CASTGLAGGGEQYF. The full variable domain, rest sourced from reference TRBV2 and TRBJ2-7, is EPEVTQTPSHQVTQMGQEVILRCVPISNHLYFYWYRQILGQKVEFLVSFYNNEISEKSEIFDDQFSVERPDGSNFTLKIRSTKLEDSAMYFCASTGLAGGGEQYFGPGTRLTVT.

The gene calls are TRBV7-8 and TRBJ2-3, with D unclear. Trimming pared 3 bases from V and 0 bases from J, leaving 10 bases between. Germline values: CDR1 SGHVS, CDR2 FQNEAQ. There are 15 residues in the CDR3. CDR3 residues: CASSFSDPSTDTQYF. CDR3 bases: TGTGCCAGCAGCTTCTCAGACCCGAGCACAGATACGCAGTATTTT.

V gene TRBV11-2 combines with J gene TRBJ1-6; D unresolved. The V end was cut by 3 bases, the J end by 0 bases, with 9 bases between. This CDR3 is 16 amino acids long. The germline V gene has CDR1 SGHAT and CDR2 FQNNGV. CDR3 nucleotides: TGTGCCAGCAGCTTGCCAGCGCTCTCCTATAATTCACCCCTCCACTTT. Its translation: CASSLPALSYNSPLHF.

This clone was observed a handful of times. The rearrangement joins TRBV27 to TRBJ1-1; maybe TRBD1 (5 bases). Looked up from germline, CDR1 is MNHEY and CDR2 is SMNVEV (reference sequence). The CDR3 is 11 residues long. The ends were cut back, 11 bases at V and 3 bases at J, with 10 bases in the middle. The CDR3 DNA reads as TGTGCCTCCGGACACTACACTGAAGCTTTCTTT. This encodes CASGHYTEAFF.

There are a few counts of this clone. The chain recombines TRBV5-1 with TRBJ2-7, with D perhaps matching TRBD1 (6 bases). V lost 10 bases to trimming and J lost 3 bases, with 23 bases between them. The CDR3 totals 15 residues. Germline values: CDR1 SGHRS, CDR2 YFSETQ. The CDR3 spells CAPSGETGGDYEQYF. The CDR3 coding sequence is TGCGCCCCCAGTGGGGAGACAGGTGGGGACTACGAGCAGTACTTC.

In the case of this clone: The same CDR3 arises from other DNA sequences in this sample as well. The chain recombines TRBV18 with TRBJ1-5; 8 bases align to TRBD1. The CDR3 consists of 14 residues. Trimming removed 3 bases from V and 3 bases from J; junction bases left unmatched: 1. The germline gives CDR1 KGHSH, CDR2 LQKENI. CDR3 sequence reads: CASSPTGDNQPQHF. CDR3 nucleotide sequence: TGTGCCAGCTCACCGACAGGGGACAATCAGCCCCAGCATTTT.

The chain uses TRBV2 and TRBJ1-6; a weak D match, TRBD1 (5 bases). The V end was cut by 7 bases, the J end by 0 bases, with 10 bases between. The CDR3 sequence is 15 residues long. Germline lookup yields CDR1 SNHLY and CDR2 FYNNEI. CDR3 amino acids: CASKSGSSYNSPLHF. For the CDR3, the DNA is TGTGCCAGCAAGTCAGGGAGCTCCTATAATTCACCCCTCCACTTT.

The chain uses TRBV5-6 and TRBJ1-1; TRBD1 might be the D (6 bases). CDR1 is SGHDT, CDR2 YYEEEE, per germline. V was trimmed by 4 bases and J by 3 bases, leaving 16 bases between them. This CDR3 contains 15 residues. The CDR3 spells CASSRSRGGHTEAFF. The DNA of the CDR3 is TGTGCCAGCAGCAGATCCAGGGGAGGTCACACTGAAGCTTTCTTT. Supplemented by reference TRBV5-6 and TRBJ1-1, the full variable domain reads DAGVTQSPTHLIKTRGQQVTLRCSPKSGHDTVSWYQQALGQGPQFIFQYYEEEERQRGNFPDRFSGHQFPNYSSELNVNALLLGDSALYLCASSRSRGGHTEAFFGQGTRLTVV.

The rearrangement links TRBV6-5 to TRBJ1-5; TRBD1 matches 7 bases. The CDR3 consists of 15 residues. Germline V gives CDR1 MNHEY, CDR2 SVGAGI. The J segment lost 3 bases and the V segment lost 4 bases, leaving 6 bases of the junction unmatched. CDR3 in amino acids: CASSFYGQDNQPQHF. CDR3 nucleotides: TGTGCCAGCAGTTTCTACGGACAGGACAATCAGCCCCAGCATTTT.